One T cell receptor beta chain is described in this entry. Its antigen is unidentified. One entry per CDR3 protein, called by TCRdb with MiXCR from the 5' RACE reads. This table has fewer than 250,000 distinct CDR3 sequences, about 7.5% appearing once. The data were obtained in a study of identical twins. Study-wide findings and caveats: In cord blood, abundant beta clonotypes had fewer insertions; memory showed no trend. Within beta out-of-frame sequences, the excess sharing observed between twins was weaker. Models, which agreed with sharing between unrelated individuals, nonetheless underestimated the out-of-frame TCR alpha sharing seen in monozygotic twins. Instead of following the same donors, the conclusions were based on cross-sectional statistical analysis.

These data are also associated with another study on yellow fever vaccine responses in identical twins.

The sequenced material came from memory (CD45RO+) T cells sorted from blood. The sequence was collected from a woman under 30 in good health.

The CDR3 coding sequence is TGTGCCAGCAGTTACATAGGGGGGGCCGTCGTAACGGAGACCCAGTACTTC. It codes for CASSYIGGAVVTETQYF. The chain combines TRBV6-5 with TRBJ2-5, with D possibly TRBD2 on 7 matching bases. The V gene lost 2 bases and the J gene lost 5 bases, with 21 bases spanning the gap. The CDR3 length is 17 residues. Germline CDR1 and CDR2: MNHEY and SVGAGI.